These T cell receptor beta chains were read from a single sample in a study of T cells in Graves' hyperthyroidism and ophthalmopathy. TCRdb processed the multiplex PCR reads anew with MiXCR; each CDR3 protein has one entry. The sample has a few hundred thousand distinct CDR3 sequences, 17% seen once. The sequenced material came from blood. These TCRs come from a woman aged 18-35 years with Graves' ophthalmopathy. The CDR3 runs from the conserved cysteine through the conserved F or W. A D gene is named only where the DNA matches it firmly.

v_gene,j_gene,d_gene,len,CDR3aa
TRBV7-2,TRBJ2-1,TRBD1,15,CASSLQGASYNEQFF
TRBV15,TRBJ2-7,.,13,CATSRQGSYEQYF
TRBV13,TRBJ1-1,.,14,CASIALGGNTEAFF
TRBV19,TRBJ2-7,.,16,CASSQEEGRGAYGQYF
TRBV30,TRBJ2-7,TRBD1,15,CAWSFRGQLKYEQYF
TRBV29-1,TRBJ1-1,.,15,CSVGEGVLLNTEAFF
TRBV9,TRBJ2-3,.,14,CASSPGTSADTQYF
TRBV6-2/TRBV6-3,TRBJ2-5,.,15,CASSYSRTAYRDQYF
TRBV20-1,TRBJ1-1,.,16,CSAIPARGVGGTEAFF
TRBV3-1,TRBJ1-6,TRBD1,15,CASSPEDRGNSPLHF
TRBV28,TRBJ1-5,TRBD1,17,CASSPPLFRQGHQPQHF
TRBV28,TRBJ2-1,.,11,CASSGYIEQFF
TRBV19,TRBJ1-2,TRBD1,12,CASNDRAYGYTF
TRBV5-1,TRBJ2-7,TRBD1,12,CASSSGGTEQYF
TRBV18,TRBJ2-1,TRBD2,18,CASSPTPGLAGVRNEQFF
TRBV28,TRBJ1-2,.,14,CASSLPTSNYGYTF
TRBV28,TRBJ2-2,.,17,CASSFPLPGTGAGELFF
TRBV4-1,TRBJ2-5,.,15,CASSQIMVPGETQYF
TRBV20-1,TRBJ2-7,TRBD1,18,CSARADRGSPQFFYEQYF
TRBV18,TRBJ2-7,.,12,CASSPTAYGQYF
TRBV5-1,TRBJ1-1,TRBD1,15,CASSLGFTGDTEAFF
TRBV6-1,TRBJ2-7,.,13,CASSGDGYYEQYF
TRBV6-5,TRBJ1-1,.,13,CASSYSAYTEAFF
TRBV7-9,TRBJ1-2,.,12,CASSPASSGYTF
TRBV6-1,TRBJ1-3,.,14,CASSHRSSGNTIYF
TRBV28,TRBJ1-2,.,14,CASSLWERTYGYTF
TRBV5-6,TRBJ2-3,TRBD2,16,CASSDTTSGGVDTQYF
TRBV28,TRBJ2-7,.,15,CASSIPDRPSYEQYF
TRBV6-5,TRBJ1-1,.,17,CASSYSRSGTVGTEAFF
TRBV20-1,TRBJ1-1,.,17,CSASPFMWVLSPVEAFF
TRBV9,TRBJ2-1,TRBD2,13,CASSGTSGGAVFF
TRBV27,TRBJ1-2,TRBD1,16,CASRLNGGTGDYGYTF
TRBV6-4,TRBJ1-6,.,13,CASSQTRESPLHF